This T cell receptor beta chain came from a study of OX40 agonist ivuxolimab in advanced cancers. At the level of the study: Earlier anti-PD-1, anti-PD-L1 or anti-CTLA-4 therapy was permitted; 30% to 45% had received some.

The data were produced by immunoSEQ multiplex PCR, yet TCRdb's version contains in-frame clones alone and is incomplete. This table holds some 86,000 clones, 80% to 95% found once. V lost 5 bases and J lost 5; bases outside the gene matches: 8. The germline gives CDR1 SGHVS, CDR2 FQNEAQ. CDR3 length equals 15 residues. Sequencing used CD4+ or CD8+ T cells sorted from blood, obtained in a trial of the OX40 agonist ivuxolimab. The chain recombines TRBV7-8 with TRBJ2-1, with 8 bases that match TRBD2. This TCR derives from an adult with an advanced solid tumor such as melanoma, head and neck, liver or kidney cancer. CDR3 coding DNA: TGTGCCAGCAGCAAGCGGGGGCTGGTCAACAATGAGCAGTTCTTC. Protein sequence: CASSKRGLVNNEQFF.